The TCR beta chain under discussion was sequenced for a study of CD4 T cells in relation to SARS-CoV-2 and coronaviruses. For the study at large: Negative control cultures got HIV-1 Nef peptides or no peptide.

CD4+ T cells from unexposed donors were obtained before the COVID-19 pandemic (2011-2018). After ten to eleven days of culture, CD4+ T cells were isolated. Unexposed-donor CD4+ T cells were probed with SARS-CoV-2 S/N and four cold-coronavirus spikes, cells permitting. Per the germline V gene, CDR1 is MNHEY and CDR2 is SMNVEV (reference sequence). Trimming at V came to 1 base and at J to 10 bases, leaving 7 bases not matched to a gene. The CDR3 is made up of 15 amino acids. Concerning this clone itself: As yet, its antigen is unknown.

Sequencing was performed with immunoSEQ multiplex PCR; in TCRdb, only in-frame clones are kept and a portion is missing. The table records 20,000 to 25,000 clones, roughly 70% of them present only once. The receptor was isolated from a human donor in good health. Specimen: CD4+ T cells from PBMCs, cultured in vitro. The chain uses TRBV27 and TRBJ1-6; TRBD1 matches 7 bases. DNA of the CDR3: TGTGCCAGCAGTTTATTGAACAGGGGTGGCTCACCCCTCCACTTT. The encoded protein is CASSLLNRGGSPLHF.